A selection of T cell receptor beta chains follows, all from one sample in a study of cytomegalovirus exposure and HLA in healthy donors. The assay was immunoSEQ multiplex PCR, and TCRdb's table has in-frame clones only and misses some. This table holds 150,000 or so clones, roughly 81% found once. Sequenced material: PBMCs. These receptor sequences come from a man younger than 35 in good health and CMV-seropositive. Each CDR3 is given with its conserved first and last residue. The order of the fields is J gene, clone size, D gene, V gene, CDR3 protein, CDR3 DNA. A D gene is named only where the DNA matches it firmly. Not every row has a clone size; where given, it reads once, few, many or a size class.

J: TRBJ2-7
size: few
D: TRBD2
V: TRBV6-1
CDR3: CASSEQGSGAYEQYF
DNA: TGTGCCAGCAGTGAACAGGGAAGCGGGGCCTACGAGCAGTACTTC

J: TRBJ2-3
size: NA
D: TRBD2
V: TRBV19
CDR3: CASSKGLAGPTDTQYF
DNA: TGTGCCAGTAGTAAGGGACTAGCGGGGCCCACAGATACGCAGTATTTT

J: TRBJ2-3
size: NA
D: TRBD2
V: TRBV7-2
CDR3: CASSFKTSGGDTQYF
DNA: TGTGCCAGCAGTTTTAAGACTAGCGGGGGAGATACGCAGTATTTT

J: TRBJ1-4
size: NA
D: TRBD1
V: TRBV6-6
CDR3: CASNKDRIEKLFF
DNA: TGTGCCAGCAATAAGGACAGGATCGAAAAACTGTTTTTT

J: TRBJ2-6
size: NA
D: NA
V: TRBV7-3
CDR3: CASSLTMWGAGANVLTF
DNA: TGTGCCAGCAGCTTAACGATGTGGGGGGCTGGGGCCAACGTCCTGACTTTC

J: TRBJ2-7
size: NA
D: NA
V: TRBV27
CDR3: CASSPSHSPEQYF
DNA: TGTGCCAGCAGTCCCTCCCACAGTCCCGAGCAGTACTTC

J: TRBJ2-7
size: NA
D: TRBD1
V: TRBV5-1
CDR3: CASSRPGTAYEQYF
DNA: TGCGCCAGCAGCCGTCCAGGGACAGCCTACGAGCAGTACTTC

J: TRBJ2-1
size: NA
D: NA
V: TRBV27
CDR3: CASSNYYNEQFF
DNA: TGTGCCAGCAGTAACTATTACAATGAGCAGTTCTTC

J: TRBJ2-7
size: NA
D: NA
V: TRBV29-1
CDR3: CSVEWGPSYEQYF
DNA: TGCAGCGTTGAGTGGGGGCCTTCGTACGAGCAGTACTTC

J: TRBJ1-1
size: NA
D: NA
V: TRBV10-3
CDR3: CAIREEQNTEAFF
DNA: TGTGCCATCCGGGAGGAACAGAACACTGAAGCTTTCTTT

J: TRBJ2-7
size: NA
D: NA
V: TRBV4-3
CDR3: CASSPERRSYEQYF
DNA: TGCGCCAGCAGCCCAGAAAGGAGATCCTACGAGCAGTACTTC

J: TRBJ1-2
size: NA
D: NA
V: TRBV10-3
CDR3: CAISVGDGYTF
DNA: TGTGCCATCAGTGTAGGAGATGGCTACACCTTC

J: TRBJ2-7
size: NA
D: TRBD1
V: TRBV4-1
CDR3: CASSRGDSHEQYF
DNA: TGCGCCAGCAGTCGAGGGGACAGCCACGAGCAGTACTTC

J: TRBJ1-2
size: NA
D: TRBD1
V: TRBV4-1
CDR3: CASSFTMDRGDYGYTF
DNA: TGCGCCAGCAGTTTCACTATGGACAGGGGAGACTATGGCTACACCTTC

J: TRBJ2-2
size: NA
D: TRBD2
V: TRBV4-3
CDR3: CASSPSLAGGLDGVDTGELFF
DNA: TGCGCCAGCAGCCCATCACTAGCGGGGGGACTCGATGGGGTTGACACCGGGGAGCTGTTTTTT

J: TRBJ2-1
size: NA
D: NA
V: TRBV5-1
CDR3: CASPRRAPGYNEQFF
DNA: TGCGCCAGTCCCCGGAGGGCCCCTGGTTACAATGAGCAGTTCTTC

J: TRBJ2-6
size: once
D: TRBD1
V: TRBV4-2
CDR3: CASSQEGQLSGANGLTF
DNA: TGTGCCAGCAGCCAAGAGGGACAGCTCTCTGGGGCCAACGGCCTGACTTTC

J: TRBJ2-3
size: few
D: NA
V: TRBV7-9
CDR3: CASSPSTDTQYF
DNA: TGTGCCAGCAGCCCTAGCACAGATACGCAGTATTTT

J: TRBJ2-7
size: NA
D: NA
V: TRBV5-6
CDR3: CASSLGGSVASYEQYF
DNA: TGTGCCAGCAGCTTGGGAGGGTCGGTGGCCTCCTACGAGCAGTACTTC

J: TRBJ2-1
size: NA
D: NA
V: TRBV7-2
CDR3: CATSSTYNEQFF
DNA: TGTGCCACATCATCGACTTACAATGAGCAGTTCTTC

J: TRBJ2-5
size: NA
D: TRBD1
V: TRBV6-5
CDR3: CASRAGTGETETQYF
DNA: TGTGCCAGCAGGGCCGGGACAGGGGAGACAGAGACCCAGTACTTC

J: TRBJ2-2
size: NA
D: TRBD2
V: TRBV30
CDR3: CAWIGLAGPANTGELFF
DNA: TGTGCCTGGATCGGACTAGCGGGGCCCGCGAACACCGGGGAGCTGTTTTTT

J: TRBJ2-7
size: NA
D: TRBD2
V: TRBV15
CDR3: CATSASSGVSYEQYF
DNA: TGTGCCACCAGCGCCTCTAGCGGGGTCTCCTACGAGCAGTACTTC

J: TRBJ1-5
size: NA
D: NA
V: TRBV4-3
CDR3: CASSQDLAGQPQHF
DNA: TGCGCCAGCAGCCAAGATCTTGCGGGTCAGCCCCAGCATTTT